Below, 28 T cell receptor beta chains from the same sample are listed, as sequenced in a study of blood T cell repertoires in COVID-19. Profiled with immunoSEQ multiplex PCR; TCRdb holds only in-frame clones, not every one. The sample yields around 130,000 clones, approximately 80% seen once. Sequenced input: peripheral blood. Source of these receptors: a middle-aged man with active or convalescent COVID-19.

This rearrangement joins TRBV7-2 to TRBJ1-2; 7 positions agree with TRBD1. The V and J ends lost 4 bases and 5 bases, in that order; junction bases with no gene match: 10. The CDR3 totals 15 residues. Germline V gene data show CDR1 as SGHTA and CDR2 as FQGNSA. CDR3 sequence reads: CASSSTGTVIYGYTF. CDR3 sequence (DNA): TGTGCCAGCAGCTCCACCGGGACAGTGATATATGGCTACACCTTC.

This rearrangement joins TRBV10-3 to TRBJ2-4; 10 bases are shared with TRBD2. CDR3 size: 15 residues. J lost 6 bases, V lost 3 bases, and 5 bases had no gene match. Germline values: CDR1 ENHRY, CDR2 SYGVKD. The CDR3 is CAISDLERGGNIQYF. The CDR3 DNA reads TGTGCCATCAGTGACCTCGAGCGGGGGGGAAACATTCAGTACTTC.

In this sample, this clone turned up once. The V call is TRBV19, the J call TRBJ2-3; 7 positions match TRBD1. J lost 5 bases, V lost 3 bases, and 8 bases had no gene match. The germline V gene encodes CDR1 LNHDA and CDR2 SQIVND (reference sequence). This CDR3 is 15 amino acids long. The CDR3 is CASSIRQGVGDTQYF. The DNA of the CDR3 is TGTGCCAGTAGTATCCGACAGGGAGTTGGAGATACGCAGTATTTT.

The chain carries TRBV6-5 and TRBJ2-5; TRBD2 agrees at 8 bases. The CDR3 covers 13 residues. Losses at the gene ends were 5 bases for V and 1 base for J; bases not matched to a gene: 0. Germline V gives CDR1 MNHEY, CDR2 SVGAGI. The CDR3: CASSRGGQETQYF. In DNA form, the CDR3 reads TGTGCCAGCAGTCGGGGGGGCCAAGAGACCCAGTACTTC.

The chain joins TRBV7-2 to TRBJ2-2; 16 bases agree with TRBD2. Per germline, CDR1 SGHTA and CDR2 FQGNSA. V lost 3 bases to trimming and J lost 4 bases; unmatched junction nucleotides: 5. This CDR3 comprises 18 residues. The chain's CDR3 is CASSLGLAGGPGTGELFF. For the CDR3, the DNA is TGTGCCAGCAGCTTGGGACTAGCGGGGGGGCCGGGCACCGGGGAGCTGTTTTTT.

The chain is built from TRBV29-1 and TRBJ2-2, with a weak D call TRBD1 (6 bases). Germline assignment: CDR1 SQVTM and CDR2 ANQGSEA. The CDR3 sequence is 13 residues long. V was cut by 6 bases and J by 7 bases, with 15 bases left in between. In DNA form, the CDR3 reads TGCAGCGTCGCGACACTACAGGGCGGGGAGCTGTTTTTT. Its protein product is CSVATLQGGELFF.

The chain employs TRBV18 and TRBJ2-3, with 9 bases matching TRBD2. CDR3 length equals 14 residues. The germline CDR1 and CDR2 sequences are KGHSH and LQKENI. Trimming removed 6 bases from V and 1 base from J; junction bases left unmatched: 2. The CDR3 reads CASSVAGGTDTQYF. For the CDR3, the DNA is TGTGCCAGCTCTGTAGCGGGGGGCACAGATACGCAGTATTTT.

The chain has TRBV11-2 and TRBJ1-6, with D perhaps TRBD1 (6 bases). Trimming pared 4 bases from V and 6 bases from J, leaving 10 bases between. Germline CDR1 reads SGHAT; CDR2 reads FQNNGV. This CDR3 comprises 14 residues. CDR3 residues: CASSSEGGNSPLHF. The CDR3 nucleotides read TGTGCCAGCAGCTCAGAAGGGGGTAATTCACCCCTCCACTTT.

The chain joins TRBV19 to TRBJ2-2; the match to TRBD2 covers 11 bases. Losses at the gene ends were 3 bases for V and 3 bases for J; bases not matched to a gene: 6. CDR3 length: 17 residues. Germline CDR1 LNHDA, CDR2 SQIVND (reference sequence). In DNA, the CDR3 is TGTGCCAGTAGTATTTCTAGCGGGGGGCGGCACACCGGGGAGCTGTTTTTT. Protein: CASSISSGGRHTGELFF. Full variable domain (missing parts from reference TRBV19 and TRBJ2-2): DGGITQSPKYLFRKEGQNVTLSCEQNLNHDAMYWYRQDPGQGLRLIYYSQIVNDFQKGDIAEGYSVSREKKESFPLTVTSAQKNPTAFYLCASSISSGGRHTGELFFGEGSRLTVL.

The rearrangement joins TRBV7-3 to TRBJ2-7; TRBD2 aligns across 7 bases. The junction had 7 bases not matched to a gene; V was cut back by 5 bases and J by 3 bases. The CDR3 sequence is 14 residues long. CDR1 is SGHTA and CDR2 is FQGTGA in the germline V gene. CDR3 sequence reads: CASSQAGGGYEQYF. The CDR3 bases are TGTGCCAGCAGCCAAGCAGGCGGGGGCTACGAGCAGTACTTC. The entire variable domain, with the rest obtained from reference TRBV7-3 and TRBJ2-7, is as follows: GAGVSQTPSNKVTEKGKYVELRCDPISGHTALYWYRQSLGQGPEFLIYFQGTGAADDSGLPNDRFFAVRPEGSVSTLKIQRTERGDSAVYLCASSQAGGGYEQYFGPGTRLTVT.

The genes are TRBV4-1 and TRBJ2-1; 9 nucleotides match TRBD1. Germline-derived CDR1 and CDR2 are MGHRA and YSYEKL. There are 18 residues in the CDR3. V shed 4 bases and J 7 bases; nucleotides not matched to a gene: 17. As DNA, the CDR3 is TGCGCCAGCAGCCCTTACCTCTCTCCGGGACAGGGACATAATGAGCAGTTCTTC. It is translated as CASSPYLSPGQGHNEQFF.

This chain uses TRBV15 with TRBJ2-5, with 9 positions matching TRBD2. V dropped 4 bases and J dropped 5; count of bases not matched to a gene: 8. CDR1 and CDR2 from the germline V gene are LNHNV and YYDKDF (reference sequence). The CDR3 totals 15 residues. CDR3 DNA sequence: TGTGCCACCAGCACTCGCGGGGGGGCTGGCGAGACCCAGTACTTC. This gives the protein CATSTRGGAGETQYF.

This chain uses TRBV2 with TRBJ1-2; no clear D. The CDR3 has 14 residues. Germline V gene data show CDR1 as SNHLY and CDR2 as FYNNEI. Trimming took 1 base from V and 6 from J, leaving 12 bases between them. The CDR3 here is CASSEGPSTDGYTF. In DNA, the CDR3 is TGTGCCAGCAGTGAAGGGCCCAGCACAGATGGCTACACCTTC.

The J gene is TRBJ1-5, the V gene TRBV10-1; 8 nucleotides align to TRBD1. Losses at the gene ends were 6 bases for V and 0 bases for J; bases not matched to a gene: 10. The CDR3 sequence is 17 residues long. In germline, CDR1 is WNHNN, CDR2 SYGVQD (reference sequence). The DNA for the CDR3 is TGCGCCAGCAGGGGACAGGATTACGGCGATAGCAATCAGCCCCAGCATTTT. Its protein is CASRGQDYGDSNQPQHF.

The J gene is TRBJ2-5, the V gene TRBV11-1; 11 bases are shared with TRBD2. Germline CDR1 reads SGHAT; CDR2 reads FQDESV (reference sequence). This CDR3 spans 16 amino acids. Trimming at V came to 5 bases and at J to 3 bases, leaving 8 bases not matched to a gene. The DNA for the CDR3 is TGTGCCAGCAGCCGAACTCAGGGACTAGCGGAAGAGACCCAGTACTTC. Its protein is CASSRTQGLAEETQYF.

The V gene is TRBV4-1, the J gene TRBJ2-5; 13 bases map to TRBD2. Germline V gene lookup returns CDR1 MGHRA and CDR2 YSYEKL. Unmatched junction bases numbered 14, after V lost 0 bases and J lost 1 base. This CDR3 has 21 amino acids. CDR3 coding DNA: TGCGCCAGCAGCCAAGATGAAGGGGAGACTAGCGGGGGGCCGAGCCAAGAGACCCAGTACTTC. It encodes CASSQDEGETSGGPSQETQYF.

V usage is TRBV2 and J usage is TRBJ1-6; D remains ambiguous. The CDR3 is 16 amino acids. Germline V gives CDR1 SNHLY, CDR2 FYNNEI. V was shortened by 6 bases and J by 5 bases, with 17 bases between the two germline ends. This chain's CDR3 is CASRYRGVRDNSPLHF. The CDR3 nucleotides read TGTGCCAGCAGATACCGTGGTGTACGGGATAATTCACCCCTCCACTTT. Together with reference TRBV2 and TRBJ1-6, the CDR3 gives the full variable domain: EPEVTQTPSHQVTQMGQEVILRCVPISNHLYFYWYRQILGQKVEFLVSFYNNEISEKSEIFDDQFSVERPDGSNFTLKIRSTKLEDSAMYFCASRYRGVRDNSPLHFGNGTRLTVT.

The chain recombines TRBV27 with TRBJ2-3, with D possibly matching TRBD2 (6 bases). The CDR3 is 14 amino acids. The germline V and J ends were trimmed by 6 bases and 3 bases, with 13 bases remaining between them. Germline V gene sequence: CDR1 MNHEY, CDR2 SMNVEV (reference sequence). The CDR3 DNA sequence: TGTGCCAGCAGACTAGCAAGGGCTACAGATACGCAGTATTTT. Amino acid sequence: CASRLARATDTQYF.

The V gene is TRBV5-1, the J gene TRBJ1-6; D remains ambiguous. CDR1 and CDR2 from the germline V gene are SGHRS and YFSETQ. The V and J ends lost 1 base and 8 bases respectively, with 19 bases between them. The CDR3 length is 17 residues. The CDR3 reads CASSLFHPGSKDSPLHF. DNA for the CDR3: TGCGCCAGCAGCTTGTTTCACCCGGGGTCGAAGGATTCACCCCTCCACTTT.

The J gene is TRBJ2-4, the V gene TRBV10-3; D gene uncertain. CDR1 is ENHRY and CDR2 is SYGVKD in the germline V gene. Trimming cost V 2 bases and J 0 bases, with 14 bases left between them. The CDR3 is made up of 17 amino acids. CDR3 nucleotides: TGTGCCATCAGTGAGACCTTGACACCTCTAGCCAAAAACATTCAGTACTTC. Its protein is CAISETLTPLAKNIQYF.

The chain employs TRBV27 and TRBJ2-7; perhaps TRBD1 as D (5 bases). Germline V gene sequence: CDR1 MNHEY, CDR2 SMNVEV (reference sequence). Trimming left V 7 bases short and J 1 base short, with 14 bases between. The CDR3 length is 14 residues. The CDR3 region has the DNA TGTGCCAGCAAAGCTCAGACAGATTCCTACGAGCAGTACTTC. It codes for CASKAQTDSYEQYF.

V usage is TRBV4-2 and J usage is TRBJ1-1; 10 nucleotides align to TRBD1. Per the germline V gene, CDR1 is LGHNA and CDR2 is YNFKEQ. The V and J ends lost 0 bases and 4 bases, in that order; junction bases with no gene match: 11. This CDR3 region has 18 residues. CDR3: CASSQDAGQGFVGTEAFF. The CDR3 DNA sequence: TGTGCCAGCAGCCAAGATGCGGGACAGGGGTTTGTTGGCACTGAAGCTTTCTTT.

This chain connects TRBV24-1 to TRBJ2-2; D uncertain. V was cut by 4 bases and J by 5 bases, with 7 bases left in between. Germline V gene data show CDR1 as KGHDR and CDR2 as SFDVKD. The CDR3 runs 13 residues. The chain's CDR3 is CATSDLSTGELFF. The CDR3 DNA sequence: TGTGCCACCAGTGACCTCTCGACCGGGGAGCTGTTTTTT.

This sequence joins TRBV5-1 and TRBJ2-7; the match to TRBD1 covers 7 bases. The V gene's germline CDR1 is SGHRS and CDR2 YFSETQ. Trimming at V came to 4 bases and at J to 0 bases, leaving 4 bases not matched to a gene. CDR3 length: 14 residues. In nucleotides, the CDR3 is TGCGCCAGCAGCCTGGGACAGACCTCCTACGAGCAGTACTTC. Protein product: CASSLGQTSYEQYF.

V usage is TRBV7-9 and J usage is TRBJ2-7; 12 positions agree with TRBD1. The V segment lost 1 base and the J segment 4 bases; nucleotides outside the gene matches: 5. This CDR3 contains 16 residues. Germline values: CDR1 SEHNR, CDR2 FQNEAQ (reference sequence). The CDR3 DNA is TGTGCCAGCAGCTTAGGGGGACAGGGGGCAGATTACGAGCAGTACTTC. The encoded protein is CASSLGGQGADYEQYF.

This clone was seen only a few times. CDR3 residues: CSAFQETQYF. Written as DNA, the CDR3 is TGCAGTGCGTTTCAGGAGACCCAGTACTTC. J is TRBJ2-5 and V is TRBV20-1; D unresolved. Trimming took off 6 bases at V and 5 bases at J, with 7 bases between the two ends. The CDR3 spans 10 residues. The germline gives CDR1 DFQATT, CDR2 SNEGSKA (reference sequence).

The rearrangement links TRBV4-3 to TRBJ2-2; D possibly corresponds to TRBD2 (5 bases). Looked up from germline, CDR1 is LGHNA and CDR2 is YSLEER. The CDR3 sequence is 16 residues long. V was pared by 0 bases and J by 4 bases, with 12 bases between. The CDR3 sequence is CASSQEDFFSTGELFF. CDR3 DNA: TGCGCCAGCAGCCAAGAGGACTTTTTCTCCACCGGGGAGCTGTTTTTT.

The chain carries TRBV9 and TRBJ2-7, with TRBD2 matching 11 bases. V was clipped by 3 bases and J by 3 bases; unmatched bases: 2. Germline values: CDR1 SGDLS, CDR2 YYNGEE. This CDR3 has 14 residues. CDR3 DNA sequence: TGTGCCAGCAGCGCGGGACTAGCGGACTACGAGCAGTACTTC. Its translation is CASSAGLADYEQYF.